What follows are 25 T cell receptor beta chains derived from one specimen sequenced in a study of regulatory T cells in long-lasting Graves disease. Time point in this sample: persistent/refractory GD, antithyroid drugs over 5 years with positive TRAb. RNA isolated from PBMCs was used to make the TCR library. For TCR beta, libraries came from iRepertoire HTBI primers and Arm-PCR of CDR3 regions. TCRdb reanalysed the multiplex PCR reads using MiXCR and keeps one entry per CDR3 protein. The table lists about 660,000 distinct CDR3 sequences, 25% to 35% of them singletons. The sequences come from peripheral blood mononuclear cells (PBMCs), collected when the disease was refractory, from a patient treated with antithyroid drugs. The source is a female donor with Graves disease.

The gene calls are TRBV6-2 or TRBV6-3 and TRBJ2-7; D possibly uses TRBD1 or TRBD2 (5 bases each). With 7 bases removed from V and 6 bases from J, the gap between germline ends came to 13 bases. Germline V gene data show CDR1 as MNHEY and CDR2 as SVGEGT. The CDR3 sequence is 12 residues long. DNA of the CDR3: TGTGCCAGCACTGGACTTACAGGCGAGCAGTACTTC. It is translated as CASTGLTGEQYF.

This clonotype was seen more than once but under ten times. The CDR3 region is CSVEVGYEQYF. In nucleotides, the CDR3 is TGCAGCGTTGAAGTGGGTTACGAGCAGTACTTC. V gene TRBV29-1 combines with J gene TRBJ2-7; D gene ambiguous. The CDR3 totals 11 residues. Trimming pared 1 base from V and 4 bases from J, leaving 5 bases between. CDR1 and CDR2 (germline): SQVTM, ANQGSEA.

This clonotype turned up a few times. Written as DNA, the CDR3 is TGTGCCAGCAGTCTCTTCCTAGCGGGAGCCCACGAGCAGTACTTC. It encodes CASSLFLAGAHEQYF. The V gene is TRBV6-1, the J gene TRBJ2-7, with 10 bases aligning to TRBD2. This CDR3 spans 15 amino acids. Per the germline V gene, CDR1 is MNHNS and CDR2 is SASEGT. With 5 bases clipped from V and 5 bases from J, the junction kept 9 bases outside the gene matches.

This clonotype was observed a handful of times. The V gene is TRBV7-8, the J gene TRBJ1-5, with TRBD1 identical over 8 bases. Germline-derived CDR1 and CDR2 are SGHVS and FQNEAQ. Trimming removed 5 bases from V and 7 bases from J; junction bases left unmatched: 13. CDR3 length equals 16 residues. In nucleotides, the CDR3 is TGTGCCAGCAGCCAAAGGACAGGGAGAGAAAAACAGCCCCAGCATTTT. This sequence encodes CASSQRTGREKQPQHF.

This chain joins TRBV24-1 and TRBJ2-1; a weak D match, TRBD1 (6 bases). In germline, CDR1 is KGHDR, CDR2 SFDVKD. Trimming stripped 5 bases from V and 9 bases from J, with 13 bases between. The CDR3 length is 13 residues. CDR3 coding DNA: TGTGCCACCAGTGGAGGGGACATCTCTGAGCAGTTCTTC. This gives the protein CATSGGDISEQFF.

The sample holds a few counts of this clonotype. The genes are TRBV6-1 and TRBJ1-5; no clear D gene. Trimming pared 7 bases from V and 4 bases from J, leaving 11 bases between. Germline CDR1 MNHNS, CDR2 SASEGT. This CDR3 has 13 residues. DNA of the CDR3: TGTGCCAGCAACCTGCGGGTGAATCAGCCCCAGCATTTT. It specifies CASNLRVNQPQHF.

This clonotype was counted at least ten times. CDR3: CASSLIQQGAGGYTF. For the CDR3, the DNA is TGTGCCAGCAGCCTTATTCAACAGGGGGCAGGAGGCTACACCTTC. The rearrangement joins TRBV2 to TRBJ1-2, with 9 bases aligning to TRBD1. Germline CDR1 is SNHLY and CDR2 is FYNNEI. V shed 6 bases, J shed 8 bases, and the junction held 13 bases outside the gene matches. The length of the CDR3 is 15 residues.

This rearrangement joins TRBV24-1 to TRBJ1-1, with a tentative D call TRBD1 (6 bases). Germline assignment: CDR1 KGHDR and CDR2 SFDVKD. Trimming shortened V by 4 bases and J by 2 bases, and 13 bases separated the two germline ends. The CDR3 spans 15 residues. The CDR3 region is CATSDTGTPNTEAFF. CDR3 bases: TGTGCCACCAGTGACACCGGGACACCTAACACTGAAGCTTTCTTT.

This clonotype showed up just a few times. The CDR3 DNA sequence: TGTGCCAGCAACAGTTTGAACACTGAAGCTTTCTTT. Its translation: CASNSLNTEAFF. This sequence joins TRBV6-1 and TRBJ1-1, with unresolved D. With 7 bases removed from V and 0 bases from J, the gap between germline ends came to 6 bases. The germline gives CDR1 MNHNS, CDR2 SASEGT. This CDR3 is built from 12 residues.

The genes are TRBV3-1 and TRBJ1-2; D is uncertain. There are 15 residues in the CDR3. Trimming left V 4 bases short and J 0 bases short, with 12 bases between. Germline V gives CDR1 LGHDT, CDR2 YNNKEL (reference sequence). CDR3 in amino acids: CASSLTANPNYGYTF. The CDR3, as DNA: TGTGCCAGCAGCCTCACAGCAAACCCTAACTATGGCTACACCTTC.

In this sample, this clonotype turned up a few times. The CDR3 here is CASSYSVLGPQHF. The CDR3 DNA sequence: TGTGCCAGCAGTTACTCCGTCCTCGGGCCCCAGCATTTT. The chain recombines TRBV6-5 with TRBJ1-5; no clear D. The CDR3 contains 13 residues. The germline V gene has CDR1 MNHEY and CDR2 SVGAGI. V lost 0 bases, J lost 9 bases, and 9 bases lay in between.

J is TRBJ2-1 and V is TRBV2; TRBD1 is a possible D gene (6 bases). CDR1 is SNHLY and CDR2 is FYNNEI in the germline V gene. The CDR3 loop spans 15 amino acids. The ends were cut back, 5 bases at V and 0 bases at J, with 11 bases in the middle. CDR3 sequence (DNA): TGTGCCAGCAGTCGACAGGCTAGCTCCTACAATGAGCAGTTCTTC. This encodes CASSRQASSYNEQFF.

CDR3 sequence reads: CATSDAKTTGAGDCNQPQHF. CDR3 DNA sequence: TGTGCCACCAGTGACGCGAAAACGACAGGGGCGGGAGATTGCAATCAGCCCCAGCATTTT. V and J are TRBV24-1 and TRBJ1-5; TRBD1 matches 8 bases. Germline trimming cut 4 bases from V and 2 bases from J; bases unmatched to any gene: 18. The CDR3 consists of 20 residues. CDR1 KGHDR and CDR2 SFDVKD come from the germline V gene.

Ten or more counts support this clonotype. The CDR3 sequence: CASSQDGQPQHF. CDR3 coding DNA: TGTGCCAGCAGTCAGGATGGTCAGCCCCAGCATTTT. The chain carries TRBV3-1 and TRBJ1-5; D uncertain. With 6 bases removed from V and 6 bases from J, the gap between germline ends came to 9 bases. Germline lookup yields CDR1 LGHDT and CDR2 YNNKEL (reference sequence). This CDR3 is 12 amino acids long.

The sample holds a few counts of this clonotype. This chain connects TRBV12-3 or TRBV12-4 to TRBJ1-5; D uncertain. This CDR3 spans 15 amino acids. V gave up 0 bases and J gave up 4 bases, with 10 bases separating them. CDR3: CASSLAAGTNQPQHF. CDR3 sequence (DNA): TGTGCCAGCAGTTTAGCGGCAGGCACTAATCAGCCCCAGCATTTT.

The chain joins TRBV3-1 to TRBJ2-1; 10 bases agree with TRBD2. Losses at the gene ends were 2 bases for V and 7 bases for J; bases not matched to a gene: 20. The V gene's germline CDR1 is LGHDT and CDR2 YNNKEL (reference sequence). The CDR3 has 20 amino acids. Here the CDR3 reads CASSQFPRGPEAGGLNEQFF. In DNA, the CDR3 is TGTGCCAGCAGCCAATTTCCGAGGGGGCCTGAAGCGGGAGGGCTGAATGAGCAGTTCTTC.

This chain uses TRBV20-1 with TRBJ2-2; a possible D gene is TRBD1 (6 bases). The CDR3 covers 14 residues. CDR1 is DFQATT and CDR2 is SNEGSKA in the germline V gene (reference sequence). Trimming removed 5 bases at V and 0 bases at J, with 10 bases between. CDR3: CSARRDTNTGELFF. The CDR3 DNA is TGCAGTGCTCGACGGGACACGAACACCGGGGAGCTGTTTTTT.

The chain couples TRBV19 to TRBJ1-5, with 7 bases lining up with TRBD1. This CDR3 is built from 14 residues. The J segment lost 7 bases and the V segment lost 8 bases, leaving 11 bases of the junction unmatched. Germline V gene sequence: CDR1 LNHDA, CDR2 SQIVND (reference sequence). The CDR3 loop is CASRDLGGEQPQHF. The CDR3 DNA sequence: TGTGCCAGTCGAGACCTAGGGGGCGAACAGCCCCAGCATTTT.

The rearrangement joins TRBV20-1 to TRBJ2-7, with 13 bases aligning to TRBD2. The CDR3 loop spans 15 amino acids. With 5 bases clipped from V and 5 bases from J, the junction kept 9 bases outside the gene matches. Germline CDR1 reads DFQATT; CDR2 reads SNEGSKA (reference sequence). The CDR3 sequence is CSAWTSGSRVDEQYF. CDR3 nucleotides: TGCAGTGCTTGGACTAGCGGGAGCCGTGTTGACGAGCAGTACTTC.

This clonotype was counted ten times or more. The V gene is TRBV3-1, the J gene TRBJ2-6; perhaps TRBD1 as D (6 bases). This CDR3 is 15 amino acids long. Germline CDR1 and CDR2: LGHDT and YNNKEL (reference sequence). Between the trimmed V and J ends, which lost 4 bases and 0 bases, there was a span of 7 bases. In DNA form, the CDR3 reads TGTGCCAGCAGCCCGGACAGCTCTGGGGCCAACGTCCTGACTTTC. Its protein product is CASSPDSSGANVLTF.

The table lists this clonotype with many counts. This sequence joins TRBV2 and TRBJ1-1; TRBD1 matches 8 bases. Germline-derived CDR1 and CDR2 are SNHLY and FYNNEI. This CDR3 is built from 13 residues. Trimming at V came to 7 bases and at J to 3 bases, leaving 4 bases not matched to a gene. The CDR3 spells CASTSDRDTEAFF. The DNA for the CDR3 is TGTGCCAGCACCTCGGACAGGGACACTGAAGCTTTCTTT.

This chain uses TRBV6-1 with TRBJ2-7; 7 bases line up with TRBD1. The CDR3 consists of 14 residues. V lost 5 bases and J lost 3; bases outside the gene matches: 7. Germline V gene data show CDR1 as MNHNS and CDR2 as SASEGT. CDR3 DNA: TGTGCCAGCAGTAGGGACAGCCGAATCTACGAGCAGTACTTC. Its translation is CASSRDSRIYEQYF.

CDR3 bases: TGCAGTGCTCAGGATAGCAATCAGCCCCAGCATTTT. This codes for CSAQDSNQPQHF. J is TRBJ1-5 and V is TRBV20-1, with no clear D. Germline V gene data show CDR1 as DFQATT and CDR2 as SNEGSKA (reference sequence). CDR3 length: 12 residues. Deletions cut 5 bases from V and 0 bases from J, with 5 bases between.

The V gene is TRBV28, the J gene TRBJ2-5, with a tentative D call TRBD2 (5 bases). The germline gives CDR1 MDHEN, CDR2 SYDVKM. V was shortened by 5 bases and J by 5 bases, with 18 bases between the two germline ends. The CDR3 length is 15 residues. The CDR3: CASSPLLRARETQYF. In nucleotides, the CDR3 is TGTGCCAGCAGTCCGCTCCTGAGGGCACGGGAGACCCAGTACTTC.

CDR3 amino acids: CASSPNTGSTEAFF. The DNA of the CDR3 is TGTGCCAGCAGTCCTAATACAGGGAGCACTGAAGCTTTCTTT. V is TRBV6-1 and J is TRBJ1-1; D is perhaps TRBD1 (6 bases). Germline values: CDR1 MNHNS, CDR2 SASEGT. The CDR3 loop spans 14 amino acids. With 5 bases removed from V and 4 bases from J, the gap between germline ends came to 14 bases.